This T cell receptor (beta chain) was captured in a study of CD8+ T cells in alopecia areata (dated by TCRdb to the late 2010s). Describing the broader study: The treated patients, all with moderate-to-severe alopecia areata, were enrolled in an open-label pilot trial of oral tofacitinib given at 5 to 10 mg twice daily. Tofacitinib was given for 6 to 18 months, followed by 6 months of follow-up off drug to assess delayed response and recurrence. Disease severity in treated patients was measured with the SALT score, which quantifies the percentage of affected scalp surface area. The study used high-throughput TCRbeta sequencing to examine T cell clonal expansion in alopecia areata, in both the C3H/HeJ mouse model and human patients. Scalp tissue and sorted CD4+ and CD8+ peripheral blood T cells from patchy and totalis/universalis alopecia areata patients and from healthy controls were covered by human TCRbeta sequencing. Biopsies were taken from tofacitinib-treated patients at baseline and again at 4 and 24 weeks into treatment, and several of those patients also had a later scalp biopsy. Clonality in the scalp was compared among normal scalp (n=4), patchy alopecia areata scalp (n=8), and alopecia totalis/universalis scalp (n=8). RNA was obtained with the PAXgene miRNA kit for fixed scalp, the miRNeasy kit for PBMCs, and the RNeasy kit for mouse skin. TCRbeta CDR3 regions were amplified by immunoSEQ multiplex PCR with 35 Vbeta forward and 13 Jbeta reverse primers. Results and caveats for the whole study, not just this receptor: Because the treated cohort was small and had only one nonresponder, larger studies are needed to examine links between baseline CD8+ expansion and response. Resident alphabeta T cells in normal human skin are also sequenced, complicating scalp TCR repertoire analysis, unlike mouse skin dominated by gammadelta T cells. During tofacitinib treatment, many expanded lesional clones stuck around in both scalp and blood, and this persistence may partly explain why relapse happens after treatment is stopped. Compared with normal scalp, lesional scalp had higher clonality and more expanded CD8+ clones, particularly in alopecia totalis/universalis, a pattern that suggests antigenic drive. Shared TCR sequences between patients were less evident than in mice, which may be partly attributable to HLA diversity in the patient population. Scalp clonality and the number of expanded CD8+ clones among the top 100 scalp clones were significantly decreased by tofacitinib.

V was cut back by 8 bases and J by 2 bases, leaving a gap of 10 bases between them. The germline V gene provides CDR1 SGHTA and CDR2 FQGNSA. The CDR3 sequence holds 13 residues, the cysteine and phenylalanine included. CDR3 DNA is the only sequence kept; it has 39 bases, read in frame from the first base. With respect to this clone: No cognate antigen has been identified for it. Per-base qualities were not stored, and no clone one base away is much larger.

Preparation of the library involved the immunoSEQ multiplex PCR assay. RNA was extracted from all samples and reverse transcribed into cDNA as template for TCR sequencing. SuperScript III was used to make first-strand cDNA, primed with a 2:1 mix of oligo-dT and random hexamers. A synthetic immune receptor repertoire was used to measure amplification bias, and any remaining bias was corrected computationally. The original methods were these. Raw reads were preprocessed to remove errors, and CDR3 was defined according to IMGT conventions as the region from the conserved cysteine to phenylalanine. To get clonality, Shannon entropy was normalized by log2 of the number of productive unique TCRs and the result was subtracted from 1. Whether each scalp clone was CD4 or CD8 was inferred by checking scalp TCRbeta sequences against the CD4 and CD8 repertoires from sorted blood. TCRdb mirrors the immuneACCESS table, restricted to in-frame sequences. Some clones are absent from its copies; in checked studies, under half trace to an unresolved V gene, and the reason for the others is unknown. The V and J calls and clone size are taken from that table; D and trimming were inferred from the DNA. For this sample the table gives 150,000 to 200,000 clones, of which just under 65% were detected only once. Clones ranked in the top ten supply approximately 1.4% of the sample.

The treatment or condition label, read with the paper, signifies: oral pan-JAK inhibitor, 5-10 mg twice daily. Peripheral blood and lesional scalp punch biopsies were obtained from patients with alopecia areata. PBMCs were separated by density centrifugation and stained for CD3, CD4 and CD8, after which CD4+ and CD8+ T cells were sorted on a FACSAria. Rearrangement joined TRBV7-2 to TRBJ1-5; TRBD1 is a possible D gene, resting on 5 matching bases. Sequenced material: CD4+ T cells sorted from blood, taken between weeks 49 and 50, from a patient treated with tofacitinib. The source of this sequence is a human donor with alopecia areata. The DNA sequence is given as TGTGCCAGCGGCAGGGATGGCAATCAGCCCCAGCATTTT. The resulting protein is CASGRDGNQPQHF.